The 10 T cell receptor beta chains below come from one sample, sequenced in a study of blood T cells in healthy people across ages. A J-beta primer mix and a sample-barcoded 5' primer were used in a second PCR of about 7 to 12 cycles. TCRdb ran MiXCR on the 5' RACE reads and lists one entry per CDR3 protein. The sample contains about 680,000 distinct CDR3 sequences, 45% to 50% of which appear only once. Sequencing was performed on blood. The receptors were gathered from a woman aged 55-69 years in good health.

This sequence joins TRBV24-1 and TRBJ2-1; maybe TRBD1 (6 bases). The germline CDR1 and CDR2 sequences are KGHDR and SFDVKD. This CDR3 region has 19 residues. With 7 bases removed from V and 0 bases from J, the gap between germline ends came to 24 bases. The CDR3 is CATRTSAPGAGVSYNEQFF. For the CDR3, the DNA is TGTGCCACCAGAACATCCGCCCCAGGGGCAGGGGTCTCCTACAATGAGCAGTTCTTC.

In its sample, this clonotype was seen a few times. The V gene is TRBV12-3 or TRBV12-4, the J gene TRBJ1-2, with TRBD1 as a possible D gene (6 bases). The CDR3 length is 15 residues. V was trimmed by 7 bases and J by 7 bases, leaving 22 bases between them. The CDR3 protein is CASTQRGRGYFGYTF. The CDR3 DNA is TGTGCCAGCACCCAGAGGGGCAGGGGATATTTTGGCTACACCTTC.

The gene calls are TRBV20-1 and TRBJ2-5; 9 positions agree with TRBD1. V dropped 8 bases and J dropped 3; count of bases not matched to a gene: 10. Germline CDR1 DFQATT, CDR2 SNEGSKA (reference sequence). This CDR3 region has 14 residues. The CDR3 region is CSLDRDRDKETQYF. As DNA, the CDR3 is TGCAGTCTTGACCGGGACAGGGATAAAGAGACCCAGTACTTC.

This clonotype has only a few counts. The chain joins TRBV4-3 to TRBJ2-7; D gene uncertain. Germline loops: CDR1 LGHNA, CDR2 YSLEER. V lost 0 bases to trimming and J lost 0 bases, with 12 bases between them. This CDR3 has 16 amino acids. CDR3: CASSQDGQVSSYEQYF. The CDR3 nucleotides are TGCGCCAGCAGCCAAGATGGTCAGGTTAGCTCCTACGAGCAGTACTTC.

The chain carries TRBV7-3 and TRBJ2-5; 7 nucleotides line up with TRBD1. This CDR3 comprises 16 residues. J gave up 2 bases and V 2 bases, and 8 bases lay outside the gene matches. CDR1 and CDR2 (germline): SGHTA, FQGTGA. The CDR3 protein is CASSLGVRTGQETQYF. The CDR3 bases are TGTGCCAGCAGCTTAGGGGTTAGGACAGGACAAGAGACCCAGTACTTC.

The chain recombines TRBV20-1 with TRBJ2-3; TRBD1 matches at 7 bases. CDR3 length equals 15 residues. Germline V CDR1 and CDR2: DFQATT, SNEGSKA (reference sequence). Losses at the gene ends were 5 bases for V and 4 bases for J; bases not matched to a gene: 12. The CDR3, as DNA: TGCAGTGCTTCGTCCGGGACAGCATCAGCAGATACGCAGTATTTT. Protein: CSASSGTASADTQYF.

This clonotype was found many times. The rearrangement uses TRBV12-3 or TRBV12-4 and TRBJ2-7; D is unclear. Trimming removed 6 bases at V and 3 bases at J, with 9 bases between. The CDR3 is made up of 12 amino acids. CDR3 loop: CASSPHRYEQYF. The CDR3 bases are TGTGCCAGCAGCCCCCACCGCTACGAGCAGTACTTC.

This clonotype came up a few times. The chain recombines TRBV28 with TRBJ1-5; D possibly corresponds to TRBD1 (6 bases). The CDR3 sequence is 15 residues long. Per germline, CDR1 MDHEN and CDR2 SYDVKM. V was trimmed by 5 bases and J by 0 bases, leaving 11 bases between them. In DNA form, the CDR3 reads TGTGCCAGCAGTCTAACAGGGCCTAGCAATCAGCCCCAGCATTTT. Translating it yields CASSLTGPSNQPQHF.

The chain has TRBV28 and TRBJ2-7; 13 bases fit TRBD2. Unmatched junction bases numbered 4, after V lost 5 bases and J lost 3 bases. There are 15 residues in the CDR3. Per the germline V gene, CDR1 is MDHEN and CDR2 is SYDVKM. For the CDR3, the DNA is TGTGCCAGCAGTCCACTAGCGGGAGGGCTCTACGAGCAGTACTTC. Translation gives CASSPLAGGLYEQYF.

The chain combines TRBV4-1 with TRBJ1-4, with 8 bases fitting TRBD1. In germline, CDR1 is MGHRA, CDR2 YSYEKL. The V gene end was trimmed by 4 bases and the J gene end by 8 bases; junction bases not matched to a gene: 9. This CDR3 has 15 residues. The CDR3 reads CASSRQGQGGEKLFF. The CDR3 nucleotides are TGCGCCAGCAGCCGGCAAGGACAGGGCGGGGAAAAACTGTTTTTT.